The 23 T cell receptor beta chains reported below all come from one sample, sequenced in a study of blood T cell repertoires in COVID-19. Assay used: immunoSEQ multiplex PCR; TCRdb lists only in-frame clones, some missing. The sample lists over 300,000 clones, 90% occurring once. Sequenced material: peripheral blood. The origin of the receptors is a young man with active or convalescent COVID-19.

J is TRBJ2-5 and V is TRBV15, with a possible D match to TRBD1 (7 bases). Germline V gene data show CDR1 as LNHNV and CDR2 as YYDKDF (reference sequence). Trimming took 1 base from V and 7 from J, leaving 19 bases between them. The CDR3 is 16 residues long. CDR3 loop: CATSRVRPGGLGTQYF. CDR3 nucleotide sequence: TGTGCCACCAGCAGAGTCCGGCCAGGGGGGTTGGGGACCCAGTACTTC.

V usage is TRBV19 and J usage is TRBJ1-5, with D uncertain. Trimming shortened V by 3 bases and J by 6 bases, and 6 bases separated the two germline ends. Germline-derived CDR1 and CDR2 are LNHDA and SQIVND (reference sequence). The CDR3 is made up of 12 amino acids. For the CDR3, the DNA is TGTGCCAGTAGTATCGGGGTTCAGCCCCAGCATTTT. This codes for CASSIGVQPQHF.

The V call is TRBV18, the J call TRBJ2-3; D unresolved. V was pared by 4 bases and J by 1 base, with 6 bases between. Looked up from germline, CDR1 is KGHSH and CDR2 is LQKENI. The CDR3 spans 13 residues. CDR3 coding DNA: TGTGCCAGCTCACTCTTCCGCACAGATACGCAGTATTTT. This codes for CASSLFRTDTQYF.

V usage is TRBV6-5 and J usage is TRBJ1-3; the D gene is possibly TRBD1 (5 bases). Deletions cut 0 bases from V and 4 bases from J, with 10 bases between. CDR1 is MNHEY, CDR2 SVGAGI, per germline. The CDR3 is 15 residues long. CDR3 loop: CASSYSPGPGNTIYF. The CDR3 DNA reads as TGTGCCAGCAGTTACTCACCAGGGCCCGGAAACACCATATATTTT.

The chain joins TRBV27 to TRBJ2-2, with TRBD2 as a possible D gene (6 bases). CDR3 size: 14 residues. CDR1 MNHEY and CDR2 SMNVEV come from the germline V gene (reference sequence). V was cut by 5 bases and J by 7 bases, with 14 bases left in between. DNA of the CDR3: TGTGCCAGCAGTCCCCGGCGGGGAAACGGGGAGCTGTTTTTT. Protein: CASSPRRGNGELFF.

The chain combines TRBV7-3 with TRBJ2-3; 7 positions match TRBD1. The CDR3 consists of 16 residues. Germline trimming cut 1 base from V and 3 bases from J; bases unmatched to any gene: 7. Looked up from germline, CDR1 is SGHTA and CDR2 is FQGTGA. Written as DNA, the CDR3 is TGTGCCAGCAGCTTAATCGCAGGGGGTGTGACAGATACGCAGTATTTT. Protein product: CASSLIAGGVTDTQYF.

The chain employs TRBV9 and TRBJ2-7; TRBD2 aligns across 9 bases. The V and J ends lost 3 bases and 2 bases, in that order; junction bases with no gene match: 6. This CDR3 is built from 15 residues. The germline CDR1 and CDR2 sequences are SGDLS and YYNGEE. The CDR3 DNA reads as TGTGCCAGCAGCGATGGGGCGGGAGGGCCCTACGAGCAGTACTTC. Translation gives CASSDGAGGPYEQYF.

The chain combines TRBV12-3 or TRBV12-4 with TRBJ2-1, with a weak D call TRBD2 (5 bases). V was shortened by 5 bases and J by 9 bases, with 5 bases between the two germline ends. This CDR3 contains 10 residues. CDR3 in DNA: TGTGCCAGCAGTCGGGGTGAGCAGTTCTTC. Translating gives CASSRGEQFF.

V is TRBV5-4 and J is TRBJ2-5; D may be TRBD1 (6 bases). This CDR3 comprises 14 residues. Germline-derived CDR1 and CDR2 are SGHNT and YYREEE (reference sequence). Trimming took 3 bases from V and 5 from J, leaving 14 bases between them. CDR3 nucleotide sequence: TGTGCCAGCAGCTCGACAGGTGCCGGGGAGACCCAGTACTTC. This gives the protein CASSSTGAGETQYF.

The chain is built from TRBV4-1 and TRBJ1-3; perhaps TRBD1 as D (6 bases). CDR3 size: 16 residues. V was shortened by 5 bases and J by 2 bases, with 16 bases between the two germline ends. Germline V gives CDR1 MGHRA, CDR2 YSYEKL. CDR3 region: CASSTRTEMPGNTIYF. The CDR3 nucleotides are TGCGCCAGCAGCACCCGGACAGAGATGCCTGGAAACACCATATATTTT.

This rearrangement joins TRBV11-1 to TRBJ1-2; D unclear. This CDR3 is 13 amino acids long. The V gene's germline CDR1 is SGHAT and CDR2 FQDESV (reference sequence). V lost 5 bases, J lost 2 bases, and 9 bases lay in between. As DNA, the CDR3 is TGTGCCAGCAGCGTGGGCCTAAACTATGGCTACACCTTC. Amino acids: CASSVGLNYGYTF.

This clone was detected once. V is TRBV28 and J is TRBJ1-5, with TRBD1 identical over 8 bases. Germline V CDR1 and CDR2: MDHEN, SYDVKM. The junction had 2 bases not matched to a gene; V was cut back by 6 bases and J by 4 bases. The CDR3 is made up of 13 amino acids. The CDR3 loop reads CASRDRDNQPQHF. The CDR3 DNA sequence: TGTGCCAGCAGGGACAGGGATAATCAGCCCCAGCATTTT.

The rearrangement links TRBV14 to TRBJ2-7, with D unclear. Germline V gene lookup returns CDR1 SGHDN and CDR2 FVKESK. This CDR3 is 13 amino acids long. The germline V and J ends were trimmed by 1 base and 0 bases, with 4 bases remaining between them. The CDR3 bases are TGTGCCAGCAGCCAAGTCGTCTCCTACGAGCAGTACTTC. The encoded protein is CASSQVVSYEQYF.

J is TRBJ2-7 and V is TRBV6-5; D may be TRBD1 (5 bases). The V gene's germline CDR1 is MNHEY and CDR2 SVGAGI. Between the trimmed V and J ends, which lost 7 bases and 8 bases, there was a span of 12 bases. This CDR3 region has 11 residues. The CDR3 loop is CASTYADKQYF. CDR3 DNA: TGTGCCAGCACCTACGCGGACAAGCAGTACTTC.

The rearrangement joins TRBV10-3 to TRBJ2-3, with 9 positions matching TRBD1. Germline CDR1 is ENHRY and CDR2 is SYGVKD. Germline trimming cut 11 bases from V and 7 bases from J; bases unmatched to any gene: 10. The CDR3 is 13 amino acids. The CDR3 here is CASGGQGSYTQYF. DNA for the CDR3: TGTGCCTCCGGGGGACAGGGTTCATATACGCAGTATTTT.

This CDR3 is CASSLSPILSGNTIYF. The CDR3 DNA is TGTGCCAGCAGTTTATCACCCATACTCTCTGGAAACACCATATATTTT. The rearrangement uses TRBV28 and TRBJ1-3; D not certain. Germline CDR1 reads MDHEN; CDR2 reads SYDVKM. Deletions cut 1 base from V and 0 bases from J, with 10 bases between. The CDR3 length is 16 residues.

This clone is a singleton in its sample. The rearrangement joins TRBV18 to TRBJ1-4; D unresolved. The CDR3 runs 14 residues. V lost 3 bases, J lost 10 bases, and 15 bases lay in between. Germline CDR1 KGHSH, CDR2 LQKENI. CDR3 nucleotide sequence: TGTGCCAGCTCACCGACGAACAGCATTGGAAAACTGTTTTTT. It translates to CASSPTNSIGKLFF.

The J gene is TRBJ1-4, the V gene TRBV5-4; 12 nucleotides align to TRBD1. The CDR3 has 18 amino acids. J lost 3 bases, V lost 4 bases, and 10 bases had no gene match. Germline CDR1 SGHNT, CDR2 YYREEE (reference sequence). The CDR3 nucleotides read TGTGCCAGCAGCCATGGTGGGGGACAGGGGGCAGCTAATGAAAAACTGTTTTTT. This encodes CASSHGGGQGAANEKLFF.

This clone has just one count. The chain combines TRBV10-3 with TRBJ1-2; D is perhaps TRBD1 (5 bases). This CDR3 is built from 13 residues. CDR1 ENHRY and CDR2 SYGVKD come from the germline V gene. The ends were cut back, 6 bases at V and 2 bases at J, with 10 bases in the middle. The CDR3 nucleotides read TGTGCCATCAGCCCAGGGCAGAACTATGGCTACACCTTC. It specifies CAISPGQNYGYTF.

The chain couples TRBV14 to TRBJ2-2; TRBD1 aligns across 7 bases. The CDR3 loop spans 18 amino acids. Germline V lookup: CDR1 SGHDN, CDR2 FVKESK. With 0 bases clipped from V and 0 bases from J, the junction kept 7 bases outside the gene matches. CDR3 amino acids: CASSQEQGFSANTGELFF. The DNA of the CDR3 is TGTGCCAGCAGCCAAGAACAGGGGTTTAGCGCGAACACCGGGGAGCTGTTTTTT. Based on the CDR3 plus reference TRBV14 and TRBJ2-2, the full variable domain is EAGVTQFPSHSVIEKGQTVTLRCDPISGHDNLYWYRRVMGKEIKFLLHFVKESKQDESGMPNNRFLAERTGGTYSTLKVQPAELEDSGVYFCASSQEQGFSANTGELFFGEGSRLTVL.

The V call is TRBV5-4, the J call TRBJ2-1, with 13 positions matching TRBD2. V shed 0 bases, J shed 8 bases, and the junction held 2 bases outside the gene matches. The CDR3 is made up of 15 amino acids. Germline CDR1 reads SGHNT; CDR2 reads YYREEE (reference sequence). CDR3 in amino acids: CASSLGLAGGYEQFF. The CDR3 DNA follows: TGTGCCAGCAGCTTGGGACTAGCGGGAGGCTATGAGCAGTTCTTC.

The J gene is TRBJ2-2, the V gene TRBV6-2 or TRBV6-3; no clear D. CDR3 size: 12 residues. V was clipped by 5 bases and J by 5 bases, with 6 bases between them. Germline V gene data show CDR1 as MNHEY and CDR2 as SVGEGT. This CDR3 reads CASSTKTGELFF. The CDR3 region has the DNA TGTGCCAGCAGTACTAAAACCGGGGAGCTGTTTTTT.

The CDR3 reads CAISDYQGNIQYF. In DNA form, the CDR3 reads TGTGCCATCAGTGATTACCAGGGGAACATTCAGTACTTC. The J gene is TRBJ2-4, the V gene TRBV10-3; a possible D gene is TRBD1 (6 bases). V gave up 3 bases and J gave up 7 bases, with 10 bases separating them. The CDR3 totals 13 residues. Germline-derived CDR1 and CDR2 are ENHRY and SYGVKD.